The subject of this entry is one T cell receptor beta chain. Its antigen remains unknown. Assay: immunoSEQ multiplex PCR; the TCRdb copy retains only in-frame clones and omits some. In the table there are about 150,000 clones, 90% of which are singletons. The sample is drawn from a study of T cell responses to AZD1222 COVID-19 vaccine. J lost 0 bases, V lost 5 bases, and 5 bases had no gene match. The CDR3 spans 17 residues. Germline V gene lookup returns CDR1 PRHDT and CDR2 FYEKMQ (reference sequence). Study-wide results and limits: Increased Spike-specific TCR breadth and depth were observed after two AZD1222 doses. Close to half of spike-specific TCRs reportedly recognize unmutated variant regions. Donors were chiefly white British, with a greater number of females, and clonal diversity was perhaps underestimated.

This material consisted of peripheral blood, taken on day 0 of AZD1222 vaccination. The clonotype comes from an adult in good health. This chain uses TRBV13 with TRBJ2-3, with TRBD2 matching 13 bases. Here the CDR3 reads CASSQLAGGLSTDTQYF. In DNA form, the CDR3 reads TGTGCCAGCAGCCAACTAGCGGGGGGGCTGAGCACAGATACGCAGTATTTT.